The 20 T cell receptor beta chains reported below all come from one sample, sequenced in a study of T cells in Graves' hyperthyroidism and ophthalmopathy (dated by TCRdb to about 2019). The protocol used for the library was multiplex PCR. For sequencing, an Illumina HiSeq 2000 was employed. The TCR beta CDR3 regions were amplified from the RNA transcripts. For the first round of RT-PCR on the TCR CDR3, the HTBI primer set was used together with the Qiagen OneStep RT-PCR kit. The public reads were run again by TCRdb, first through fastp at Q25 and then through MiXCR, and only productive beta chains were kept. A single entry per CDR3 protein holds the most common genes and DNA from its merged rows. The sample table holds about 660,000 distinct CDR3 sequences, of which less than 45% were seen once. The top ten clones comprise 7% to 7.5% of the sample. Sample: peripheral blood or thyroid tissue (not recorded which). The receptors here all came from an adult man with Graves' disease, either hyperthyroidism or ophthalmopathy (not recorded which).

The sample holds many counts of this clonotype. This chain uses TRBV29-1 with TRBJ2-7; 10 bases map to TRBD2. CDR1 and CDR2 (germline): SQVTM, ANQGSEA. With V trimmed by 5 bases and J by 2 bases, 3 bases remained unmatched. The CDR3 is made up of 13 amino acids. CDR3 sequence (DNA): TGCAGCGTTCCGGGACTAGCGACCTACGAGCAGTACTTC. It encodes CSVPGLATYEQYF.

There are a few counts of this clonotype. V is TRBV19 and J is TRBJ2-7; 8 nucleotides align to TRBD1. Germline CDR1 is LNHDA and CDR2 is SQIVND (reference sequence). This CDR3 is built from 14 residues. V gave up 4 bases and J gave up 3 bases; unmatched junction bases: 5. This CDR3 is CASSTGQVIYEQYF. In DNA form, the CDR3 reads TGTGCCAGTAGTACGGGACAGGTGATCTACGAGCAGTACTTC.

This clonotype was observed a few times. The V and J genes are TRBV7-9 and TRBJ1-6; 7 nucleotides line up with TRBD1. This CDR3 is built from 16 residues. CDR1 and CDR2 (germline): SEHNR, FQNEAQ (reference sequence). Unmatched junction bases numbered 8, after V lost 2 bases and J lost 7 bases. DNA for the CDR3: TGTGCCAGCAGCTTAAGAGTCCGGACAGGAAATTCACCCCTCCACTTT. The encoded protein is CASSLRVRTGNSPLHF. The full variable domain, completed using reference TRBV7-9 and TRBJ1-6, is DTGVSQNPRHKITKRGQNVTFRCDPISEHNRLYWYRQTLGQGPEFLTYFQNEAQLEKSRLLSDRFSAERPKGSFSTLEIQRTEQGDSAMYLCASSLRVRTGNSPLHFGNGTRLTVT.

This clonotype was picked up many times. CDR3 residues: CASSHFNTEAFF. The CDR3 DNA sequence: TGTGCCAGCAGCCACTTTAACACTGAAGCTTTCTTT. The rearrangement uses TRBV7-2 and TRBJ1-1; D uncertain. This CDR3 has 12 residues. V lost 5 bases and J lost 2, with 6 bases in between. Germline CDR1 SGHTA, CDR2 FQGNSA.

This clonotype occurred a few times. The chain joins TRBV4-1 to TRBJ1-4; 9 bases map to TRBD1. The V and J ends lost 4 bases and 7 bases, in that order; junction bases with no gene match: 4. The CDR3 covers 14 residues. The germline V gene has CDR1 MGHRA and CDR2 YSYEKL. This CDR3 is CASSPGTGPEKLFF. CDR3 nucleotide sequence: TGCGCCAGCAGCCCTGGGACAGGGCCTGAAAAACTGTTTTTT.

V usage is TRBV11-2 and J usage is TRBJ1-6, with D possibly matching TRBD1 (5 bases). Trimming took 5 bases from V and 0 from J, leaving 17 bases between them. There are 18 residues in the CDR3. In germline, CDR1 is SGHAT, CDR2 FQNNGV. The CDR3 region has the DNA TGTGCCAGCAGCCCCGGGGCAGGAGTCGCCTCCTATAATTCACCCCTCCACTTT. Residues: CASSPGAGVASYNSPLHF.

J is TRBJ1-2 and V is TRBV25-1; TRBD1 matches at 8 bases. The trim removed 8 bases at V and 5 bases at J, leaving 10 bases unmatched. The CDR3 extends over 14 amino acids. In germline, CDR1 is MGHDK, CDR2 SYGVNS. This CDR3 is CASVDRGTHYGYTF. The DNA of the CDR3 is TGTGCCAGCGTCGACAGGGGAACGCATTATGGCTACACCTTC.

This rearrangement joins TRBV7-2 to TRBJ1-3, with D perhaps matching TRBD1 (5 bases). V lost 7 bases, J lost 2 bases, and 12 bases lay in between. The CDR3 runs 14 residues. The germline gives CDR1 SGHTA, CDR2 FQGNSA. DNA for the CDR3: TGTGCCAGCAAGACTGGGGCGGCTGGAAACACCATATATTTT. Translation: CASKTGAAGNTIYF.

This clonotype was seen a few times. The chain couples TRBV5-6 to TRBJ1-4; perhaps TRBD1 as D (6 bases). Germline loops: CDR1 SGHDT, CDR2 YYEEEE. This CDR3 region has 15 residues. Trimming cost V 0 bases and J 8 bases, with 14 bases left between them. CDR3 bases: TGTGCCAGCAGCTTGGTCGTACAGGGAGGCGAAAAACTGTTTTTT. Amino acids: CASSLVVQGGEKLFF.

This clonotype was counted many times. The chain is built from TRBV2 and TRBJ2-7; the D gene is possibly TRBD1 (5 bases). The CDR3 extends over 14 amino acids. Trimming took off 4 bases at V and 0 bases at J, with 10 bases between the two ends. Per the germline V gene, CDR1 is SNHLY and CDR2 is FYNNEI. In nucleotides, the CDR3 is TGTGCCAGCAGTGGTTACCAGGGCTCCTACGAGCAGTACTTC. It yields the protein CASSGYQGSYEQYF.

The chain couples TRBV10-3 to TRBJ2-2, with 13 bases identical to TRBD2. Germline V gene data show CDR1 as ENHRY and CDR2 as SYGVKD. The trim removed 6 bases at V and 0 bases at J, leaving 13 bases unmatched. The CDR3 length is 20 residues. CDR3 in DNA: TGTGCCATCAGCCACCAACGGACTAGCGGGAGTAACGCGAACACCGGGGAGCTGTTTTTT. It encodes CAISHQRTSGSNANTGELFF.

The chain uses TRBV2 and TRBJ2-2, with D hard to call. CDR1 is SNHLY and CDR2 is FYNNEI in the germline V gene. V was clipped by 8 bases and J by 13 bases, with 17 bases between them. The CDR3 totals 12 residues. In DNA form, the CDR3 reads TGTGCCAGCCGGCTCAAACCCAAGGGGCTGTTTTTT. It codes for CASRLKPKGLFF.

On this clonotype itself: The conserved phenylalanine or tryptophan normally closing the CDR3 is absent here, so this likely arose from a read error. The chain joins TRBV15 to TRBJ2-7; D call uncertain. CDR1 is LNHNV and CDR2 is YYDKDF in the germline V gene (reference sequence). The germline V and J ends were trimmed by 1 base and 7 bases, with 17 bases remaining between them. CDR3 length equals 15 residues. The CDR3 bases are TGTGCCACCAGCAGAGGGGGTTGGGATGGATATGAGCAGTACTTA. It codes for CATSRGGWDGYEQYL.

This clonotype was observed many times. The V call is TRBV19, the J call TRBJ1-6, with a weak D call TRBD1 (6 bases). Between the trimmed V and J ends, which lost 5 bases and 10 bases, there was a span of 9 bases. The CDR3 loop spans 12 amino acids. In germline, CDR1 is LNHDA, CDR2 SQIVND (reference sequence). The DNA of the CDR3 is TGTGCCAGTAGTTCACAGGGCTCACCCCTCCACTTT. This codes for CASSSQGSPLHF.

The V and J genes are TRBV11-2 and TRBJ1-6; 8 bases match TRBD1. This CDR3 contains 15 residues. The germline CDR1 and CDR2 sequences are SGHAT and FQNNGV. V gave up 3 bases and J gave up 8 bases; unmatched junction bases: 6. Here the CDR3 reads CASSFATGDDSPLHF. The CDR3 DNA is TGTGCCAGCAGCTTCGCGACAGGGGACGATTCACCCCTCCACTTT.

This clonotype came up many times. This chain connects TRBV24-1 to TRBJ1-2; D unclear. The V gene's germline CDR1 is KGHDR and CDR2 SFDVKD. The CDR3 is 11 amino acids. Trimming shortened V by 4 bases and J by 4 bases, and 3 bases separated the two germline ends. The CDR3 reads CATSDPYGYTF. The CDR3 coding sequence is TGTGCCACCAGTGACCCCTATGGCTACACCTTC.

This clonotype was seen ten or more times. CDR3 loop: CASSLYSSNEKLFF. CDR3 sequence (DNA): TGTGCCAGCAGCTTGTACAGCTCCAATGAAAAACTGTTTTTT. The chain couples TRBV7-9 to TRBJ1-4, with D hard to call. This CDR3 region has 14 residues. CDR1 SEHNR and CDR2 FQNEAQ come from the germline V gene (reference sequence). V lost 3 bases to trimming and J lost 5 bases, with 10 bases between them.

There are a few counts of this clonotype. The chain recombines TRBV12-3 or TRBV12-4 with TRBJ2-2, with a tentative D call TRBD1 (5 bases). V dropped 6 bases and J dropped 3 bases, with 11 bases sitting between them. This CDR3 is built from 14 residues. CDR3 residues: CASSPPRDTGELFF. In DNA, the CDR3 is TGTGCCAGCAGCCCGCCCAGGGACACCGGGGAGCTGTTTTTT.

J is TRBJ1-2 and V is TRBV29-1; 8 nucleotides agree with TRBD1. The CDR3 loop spans 14 amino acids. Germline values: CDR1 SQVTM, CDR2 ANQGSEA. The V gene end was trimmed by 3 bases and the J gene end by 1 base; junction bases not matched to a gene: 4. The CDR3 nucleotides read TGCAGCGTTGACTGGACAGGGCGTAACTATGGCTACACCTTC. It yields the protein CSVDWTGRNYGYTF.

The chain employs TRBV5-1 and TRBJ2-7; weak D call: TRBD1 (6 bases). The CDR3 contains 15 residues. Germline CDR1 SGHRS, CDR2 YFSETQ. The V end lost 0 bases, the J end lost 4 bases, and 14 bases lay between the germline ends. CDR3: CASSLVTGNVYEQYF. The DNA for the CDR3 is TGCGCCAGCAGCTTGGTTACAGGGAATGTGTACGAGCAGTACTTC.